The 29 T cell receptor beta chains listed next were all sequenced from one sample in a study of blood T cell repertoires in COVID-19 (TCRdb year 2020). Library method: the immunoSEQ multiplex PCR assay. TCRdb mirrors the immuneACCESS table, restricted to in-frame sequences. Some clones are absent from its copies; in checked studies, under half trace to an unresolved V gene, and the reason for the others is unknown. The sample yields approximately 61,000 clones; 70% to 90% were counted once. The ten largest clones add up to 18% of the sample. Sequencing input: peripheral blood. These receptors were collected from an elderly woman with active COVID-19.

The V call is TRBV5-1, the J call TRBJ1-1, with D possibly TRBD1 on 6 matching bases. CDR3 length: 14 amino acids. CDR1 is SGHRS, CDR2 YFSETQ, per germline. The germline V and J ends were trimmed by 3 bases and 5 bases, with 14 bases remaining between them. CDR3: CASSYGGPRTEAFF. As DNA, the CDR3 is TGCGCCAGCAGCTACGGGGGGCCCCGGACTGAAGCTTTCTTT. Full variable domain (outside the CDR3, taken from reference TRBV5-1 and TRBJ1-1): KAGVTQTPRYLIKTRGQQVTLSCSPISGHRSVSWYQQTPGQGLQFLFEYFSETQRNKGNFPGRFSGRQFSNSRSEMNVSTLELGDSALYLCASSYGGPRTEAFFGQGTRLTVV.

In DNA, the CDR3 is TGTGCCATCAGTGAGTCGCCAGGGCTCTACAATGAGCAGTTCTTC. Encoded protein: CAISESPGLYNEQFF. The chain joins TRBV10-3 to TRBJ2-1; a weak D match, TRBD1 (5 bases). CDR1 and CDR2 (germline): ENHRY, SYGVKD. Trimming took 0 bases from V and 3 from J, leaving 9 bases between them. This CDR3 comprises 15 residues.

The chain recombines TRBV6-6 with TRBJ1-2, with 7 bases matching TRBD1. The germline V gene encodes CDR1 MNHNY and CDR2 SVGAGI (reference sequence). Trimming took 6 bases from V and 6 from J; bases not matched to a gene: 7. The CDR3 covers 13 residues. The CDR3 loop is CASSRQGTDGYTF. The CDR3 bases are TGTGCCAGCAGCCGACAGGGTACGGATGGCTACACCTTC.

V and J are TRBV19 and TRBJ2-3; tentative D call: TRBD2 (5 bases). The CDR3 is 15 residues long. V lost 5 bases to trimming and J lost 6 bases, with 18 bases between them. Germline V gene sequence: CDR1 LNHDA, CDR2 SQIVND (reference sequence). In DNA form, the CDR3 reads TGTGCCAGTAGTCCCTACCTCCGGGGTGGGGATACGCAGTATTTT. It translates to CASSPYLRGGDTQYF.

The chain combines TRBV7-8 with TRBJ2-7, with D perhaps matching TRBD1 (6 bases). Per germline, CDR1 SGHVS and CDR2 FQNEAQ. The V end lost 5 bases, the J end lost 2 bases, and 16 bases lay between the germline ends. The CDR3 loop spans 15 amino acids. The DNA of the CDR3 is TGTGCCAGCAGCGCAAGAGGACAGAGTACCTACGAGCAGTACTTC. This gives the protein CASSARGQSTYEQYF.

The chain has TRBV3-1 (or the pseudogene TRBV3-2) and TRBJ1-4; D is undetermined. The CDR3 has 15 residues. With 5 bases removed from V and 4 bases from J, the gap between germline ends came to 14 bases. The germline V gene has CDR1 LGHDT and CDR2 YNNKEL (reference sequence). In nucleotides, the CDR3 is TGTGCCAGCAGCGCAAACAGCCAGTTTAATGAAAAACTGTTTTTT. Amino acids: CASSANSQFNEKLFF.

The rearrangement links TRBV27 to TRBJ1-2; D is uncertain. The CDR3 consists of 15 residues. The germline V and J ends were trimmed by 3 bases and 5 bases, with 16 bases remaining between them. Per germline, CDR1 MNHEY and CDR2 SMNVEV (reference sequence). CDR3 region: CASSFPGAGFYGYTF. The CDR3 DNA reads as TGTGCCAGCAGTTTTCCCGGCGCGGGGTTTTATGGCTACACCTTC.

This sequence joins TRBV5-4 and TRBJ2-7; 11 bases align to TRBD1. The J segment lost 5 bases and the V segment lost 4 bases, leaving 2 bases of the junction unmatched. The CDR3 consists of 13 residues. CDR1 SGHNT and CDR2 YYREEE come from the germline V gene (reference sequence). CDR3 in amino acids: CASSRGQGDEQYF. The CDR3 DNA follows: TGTGCCAGCAGCCGGGGACAGGGGGACGAGCAGTACTTC.

This chain connects TRBV24-1 to TRBJ2-3, with D tentatively TRBD2 (5 bases). Trimming stripped 4 bases from V and 1 base from J, with 17 bases between. The germline V gene has CDR1 KGHDR and CDR2 SFDVKD. CDR3 length equals 17 residues. The CDR3 loop reads CATSDSGTFGRTDTQYF. For the CDR3, the DNA is TGTGCCACCAGTGACTCGGGAACCTTCGGGCGCACAGATACGCAGTATTTT.

V gene TRBV28 combines with J gene TRBJ2-3; 7 positions agree with TRBD2. V was clipped by 6 bases and J by 2 bases; unmatched bases: 14. Germline V gives CDR1 MDHEN, CDR2 SYDVKM. The CDR3 is 17 residues long. The CDR3 spells CASSHRKSGAITDTQYF. CDR3 sequence (DNA): TGTGCCAGCAGCCATAGGAAGAGCGGGGCCATCACAGATACGCAGTATTTT. Filled out from reference TRBV28 and TRBJ2-3, the complete variable domain reads DVKVTQSSRYLVKRTGEKVFLECVQDMDHENMFWYRQDPGLGLRLIYFSYDVKMKEKGDIPEGYSVSREKKERFSLILESASTNQTSMYLCASSHRKSGAITDTQYFGPGTRLTVL.

This clone was found a few times. This chain connects TRBV2 to TRBJ2-3; D unresolved. CDR3 size: 13 residues. V was cut by 6 bases and J by 2 bases, with 9 bases left in between. The germline V gene encodes CDR1 SNHLY and CDR2 FYNNEI. The CDR3 bases are TGTGCCAGCAGCCCCCCGTTCACAGATACGCAGTATTTT. Translated, it gives CASSPPFTDTQYF.

The chain combines TRBV18 with TRBJ2-1; the match to TRBD2 covers 9 bases. Germline CDR1 is KGHSH and CDR2 is LQKENI. CDR3 size: 16 residues. The junction had 7 bases not matched to a gene; V was cut back by 0 bases and J by 7 bases. CDR3 sequence reads: CASSPPSGGRGNEQFF. CDR3 nucleotides: TGTGCCAGCTCACCACCTAGCGGGGGCCGGGGAAATGAGCAGTTCTTC.

The rearrangement joins TRBV10-3 to TRBJ2-3, with D unclear. The CDR3 sequence is 16 residues long. V lost 0 bases and J lost 3, with 13 bases in between. Germline CDR1 ENHRY, CDR2 SYGVKD. CDR3 DNA sequence: TGTGCCATCAGTGAGTCTGGCAGGTCCTTAACAGATACGCAGTATTTT. Its translation is CAISESGRSLTDTQYF.

This chain joins TRBV28 and TRBJ2-5, with a weak D call TRBD2 (5 bases). This CDR3 spans 13 amino acids. Trimming removed 2 bases at V and 2 bases at J, with 6 bases between. Germline-derived CDR1 and CDR2 are MDHEN and SYDVKM. In nucleotides, the CDR3 is TGTGCCAGCAGTTTAAGAGGGCAAGAGACCCAGTACTTC. This encodes CASSLRGQETQYF.

The chain joins TRBV19 to TRBJ2-1, with 15 bases that match TRBD2. The CDR3 has 18 residues. The germline CDR1 and CDR2 sequences are LNHDA and SQIVND (reference sequence). The trim removed 5 bases at V and 7 bases at J, leaving 12 bases unmatched. CDR3 nucleotide sequence: TGTGCCAGTAGTCCTAGAACCCCCGGGACTAGCGGGGGGAATGAGCAGTTCTTC. Translation gives CASSPRTPGTSGGNEQFF.

The chain combines TRBV11-2 with TRBJ1-2, with 8 bases aligning to TRBD1. The CDR3 extends over 13 amino acids. Germline-derived CDR1 and CDR2 are SGHAT and FQNNGV. V gave up 5 bases and J gave up 3 bases; unmatched junction bases: 2. The CDR3 nucleotides read TGTGCCAGCAGCCTGGACAGGGACTATGGCTACACCTTC. This encodes CASSLDRDYGYTF.

This clone was recorded once. The chain combines TRBV7-2 with TRBJ1-6, with D hard to call. Germline assignment: CDR1 SGHTA and CDR2 FQGNSA. V was pared by 1 base and J by 9 bases, with 16 bases between. The CDR3 consists of 16 residues. The CDR3 here is CASSLDSGRGISPLHF. The CDR3 bases are TGTGCCAGCAGCTTAGACAGCGGTAGAGGAATTTCACCCCTCCACTTT.

Notes on this clone: The junction and the germline gene differ at one end; a read error may be behind it. The genes are TRBV4-2 and TRBJ2-2; 8 nucleotides match TRBD2. The CDR3 has 16 amino acids. CDR1 is LGHNA, CDR2 YNFKEQ, per germline. In DNA form, the CDR3 reads TGTGCCAACAGCCTTACGGGCGGGGGGACCCCCGGGGAGCTGTTTTTT. It yields the protein CANSLTGGGTPGELFF.

This chain links TRBV5-4 with TRBJ1-2; the D gene is possibly TRBD1 (6 bases). The CDR3 consists of 13 residues. The V end was cut by 2 bases, the J end by 8 bases, with 13 bases between. CDR1 and CDR2 (germline): SGHNT, YYREEE (reference sequence). The CDR3 spells CASSFGQGKGYTF. DNA for the CDR3: TGTGCCAGCAGCTTTGGGCAGGGGAAGGGCTACACCTTC.

The V and J genes are TRBV2 and TRBJ1-1; possible D gene TRBD1, 6 bases. The CDR3 is 14 residues long. V was clipped by 6 bases and J by 10 bases, with 21 bases between them. Per the germline V gene, CDR1 is SNHLY and CDR2 is FYNNEI. CDR3 in amino acids: CASRYEGGSFGAFF. CDR3 nucleotide sequence: TGTGCCAGCAGATATGAAGGGGGTTCGTTTGGAGCTTTCTTT.

The chain recombines TRBV3-1 (or the pseudogene TRBV3-2) with TRBJ2-5; possible D gene TRBD2, 7 bases. The CDR3 loop spans 14 amino acids. Between the trimmed V and J ends, which lost 5 bases and 4 bases, there was a span of 14 bases. CDR1 LGHDT and CDR2 YNNKEL come from the germline V gene (reference sequence). The CDR3 reads CASSKGGVGETQYF. For the CDR3, the DNA is TGTGCCAGCAGCAAGGGGGGGGTGGGAGAGACCCAGTACTTC.

DNA for the CDR3: TGTGCCAGCAGCACTGAACAGGAGTTGAACACTGAAGCTTTCTTT. Translation: CASSTEQELNTEAFF. The chain combines TRBV11-2 with TRBJ1-1; perhaps TRBD1 as D (5 bases). CDR1 SGHAT and CDR2 FQNNGV come from the germline V gene. The V end lost 5 bases, the J end lost 0 bases, and 13 bases lay between the germline ends. The CDR3 spans 15 residues.

This clone has only one observation. The chain links TRBV24-1 to TRBJ2-5; possible D gene TRBD1, 6 bases. The CDR3 loop spans 14 amino acids. In germline, CDR1 is KGHDR, CDR2 SFDVKD. The V end lost 5 bases, the J end lost 3 bases, and 12 bases lay between the germline ends. This chain's CDR3 is CATSASDRKETQYF. CDR3 sequence (DNA): TGTGCCACCAGTGCCTCGGACAGAAAAGAGACCCAGTACTTC.

The chain uses TRBV6-1 and TRBJ2-5; 11 nucleotides match TRBD2. The CDR3 is 20 amino acids. Trimming at V came to 1 base and at J to 5 bases, leaving 18 bases not matched to a gene. Germline V lookup: CDR1 MNHNS, CDR2 SASEGT. The CDR3 bases are TGTGCCAGCAGTGAAGGGTCCGGACTTTTCGGGACTAGCGGCCCGGAGACCCAGTACTTC. The encoded protein is CASSEGSGLFGTSGPETQYF.

The chain joins TRBV10-3 to TRBJ1-5; D ambiguous. V was shortened by 0 bases and J by 7 bases, with 10 bases between the two germline ends. The CDR3 length is 14 residues. From germline, CDR1 is ENHRY and CDR2 SYGVKD. This CDR3 reads CAISESGSGQPQHF. In nucleotides, the CDR3 is TGTGCCATCAGTGAGTCTGGCAGTGGCCAGCCCCAGCATTTT.

V gene TRBV28 combines with J gene TRBJ2-7; 13 nucleotides agree with TRBD2. Germline CDR1 is MDHEN and CDR2 is SYDVKM. V was clipped by 5 bases and J by 5 bases; unmatched bases: 6. The length of the CDR3 is 15 residues. This CDR3 reads CASSTLAGGPDEQYF. DNA of the CDR3: TGTGCCAGCAGTACACTAGCGGGGGGGCCGGACGAGCAGTACTTC.

The gene calls are TRBV27 and TRBJ1-2, with 7 bases fitting TRBD1. In germline, CDR1 is MNHEY, CDR2 SMNVEV (reference sequence). The junction had 7 bases not matched to a gene; V was cut back by 5 bases and J by 7 bases. CDR3 size: 13 residues. Here the CDR3 DNA reads TGTGCCAGCAGTCCTCGGCCAGGGGGTGGCTACACCTTC. It encodes CASSPRPGGGYTF.

V usage is TRBV28 and J usage is TRBJ1-1, with TRBD1 identical over 8 bases. Trimming cost V 7 bases and J 12 bases; bases outside gene matches: 10. The CDR3 consists of 12 residues. Germline V gene lookup returns CDR1 MDHEN and CDR2 SYDVKM. CDR3 nucleotides: TGTGCCAGCACCGACCGGGACAGGCTGTCTTTCTTT. Protein: CASTDRDRLSFF. The full variable domain, in which reference TRBV28 and TRBJ1-1 provide the parts outside the CDR3, is DVKVTQSSRYLVKRTGEKVFLECVQDMDHENMFWYRQDPGLGLRLIYFSYDVKMKEKGDIPEGYSVSREKKERFSLILESASTNQTSMYLCASTDRDRLSFFGQGTRLTVV.

The rearrangement joins TRBV7-9 to TRBJ2-2, with 7 bases identical to TRBD2. Germline CDR1 reads SEHNR; CDR2 reads FQNEAQ (reference sequence). This CDR3 has 15 amino acids. J gave up 0 bases and V 8 bases, and 6 bases lay outside the gene matches. The CDR3 bases are TGTGCCAGCCCCTCGACTAGCACGAACACCGGGGAGCTGTTTTTT. It is translated as CASPSTSTNTGELFF.